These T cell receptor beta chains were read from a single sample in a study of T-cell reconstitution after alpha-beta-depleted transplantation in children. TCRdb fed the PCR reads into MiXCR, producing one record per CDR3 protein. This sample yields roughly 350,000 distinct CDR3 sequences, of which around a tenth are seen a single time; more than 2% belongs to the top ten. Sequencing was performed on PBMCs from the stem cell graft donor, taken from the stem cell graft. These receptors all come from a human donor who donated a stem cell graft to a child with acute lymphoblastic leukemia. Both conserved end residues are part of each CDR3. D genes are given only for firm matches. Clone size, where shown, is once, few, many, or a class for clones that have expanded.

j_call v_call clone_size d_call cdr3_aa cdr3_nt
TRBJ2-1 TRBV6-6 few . CASRGRNEQFF TGTGCCAGCAGGGGGCGTAATGAGCAGTTCTTC
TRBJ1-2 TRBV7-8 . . CASSAKQGYGYTF TGTGCCAGCAGCGCCAAACAGGGTTATGGCTACACCTTC
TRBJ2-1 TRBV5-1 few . CASSLGDPTAYNEQFF TGCGCCAGCAGCTTGGGGGACCCAACGGCCTACAATGAGCAGTTCTTC
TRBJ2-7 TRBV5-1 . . CASSLGYGGEQYF TGCGCCAGCAGCTTGGGATACGGAGGGGAGCAGTACTTC
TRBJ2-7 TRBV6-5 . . CASSYSGHTYEQYF TGTGCCAGCAGTTACTCGGGACACACCTACGAGCAGTACTTC
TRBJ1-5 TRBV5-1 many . CASSLEGGGNQPQHF TGCGCCAGCAGCTTGGAGGGTGGAGGCAATCAGCCCCAGCATTTT
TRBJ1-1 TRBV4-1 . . CASSREYRGLEAFF TGCGCCAGCAGCCGAGAATACCGGGGCCTTGAAGCTTTCTTT
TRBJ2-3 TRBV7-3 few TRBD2 CASSPLAGWGDTQYF TGTGCCAGCAGCCCACTAGCGGGGTGGGGGGATACGCAGTATTTT
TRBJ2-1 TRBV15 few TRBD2 CATSRDRGLVYNEQFF TGTGCCACCAGCAGAGATCGAGGACTAGTCTACAATGAGCAGTTCTTC
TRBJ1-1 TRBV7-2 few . CASSLSRLEAFF TGTGCCAGCAGCTTAAGCAGGTTGGAAGCTTTCTTT
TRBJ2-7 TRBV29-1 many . CSVLTPDYEQYF TGCAGCGTCCTTACACCGGACTACGAGCAGTACTTC
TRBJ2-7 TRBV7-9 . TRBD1 CASSWDRGLYEQYF TGTGCCAGCAGCTGGGACAGGGGACTCTACGAGCAGTACTTC
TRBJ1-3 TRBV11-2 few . CASSLDKGGQVRGNTIYF TGTGCCAGCAGCTTAGATAAGGGGGGCCAAGTGAGGGGAAACACCATATATTTT
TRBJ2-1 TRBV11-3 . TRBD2 CASSSTSGRGEQFF TGTGCCAGCAGCTCTACTAGCGGGAGGGGTGAGCAGTTCTTC
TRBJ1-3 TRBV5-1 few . CASSLATLTDSGNTIYF TGCGCCAGCAGCTTGGCCACCTTGACCGACTCTGGAAACACCATATATTTT
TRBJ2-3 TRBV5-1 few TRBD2 CASSTTQREKTDTQYF TGCGCCAGCAGCACGACCCAGCGGGAGAAAACAGATACGCAGTATTTT
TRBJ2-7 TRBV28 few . CASSPNRGATYEQYF TGTGCCAGCAGTCCGAACCGGGGGGCCACCTACGAGCAGTACTTC
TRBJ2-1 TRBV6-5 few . CASSYSMGPYNEQFF TGTGCCAGCAGTTACTCGATGGGCCCCTACAATGAGCAGTTCTTC
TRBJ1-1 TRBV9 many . CASSVRDGLEAFF TGTGCCAGCAGCGTCCGGGACGGACTTGAAGCTTTCTTT
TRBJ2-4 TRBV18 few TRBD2 CASSPLRTGGPGNIQYF TGTGCCAGCTCACCACTCAGAACGGGAGGGCCGGGAAACATTCAGTACTTC
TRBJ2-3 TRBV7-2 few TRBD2 CASSLSGRAGNTQYF TGTGCCAGCAGCTTGAGCGGGAGGGCCGGAAATACGCAGTATTTT
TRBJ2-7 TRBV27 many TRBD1 CASSYQGDEQYF TGTGCCAGCAGTTACCAGGGGGACGAGCAGTACTTC
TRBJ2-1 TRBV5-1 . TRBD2 CASSSRVAGGNEQFF TGCGCCAGCAGCTCCAGAGTAGCGGGAGGCAATGAGCAGTTCTTC
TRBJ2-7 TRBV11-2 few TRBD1 CASSLGRQGAYEQYF TGTGCCAGCAGCTTAGGGCGACAGGGGGCCTACGAGCAGTACTTC
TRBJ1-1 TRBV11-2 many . CATGGTVNTEAFF TGTGCCACGGGGGGGACGGTGAACACTGAAGCTTTCTTT
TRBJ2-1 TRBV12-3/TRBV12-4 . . CASRLSEGNNEQFF TGTGCCAGCAGACTCAGCGAGGGGAACAATGAGCAGTTCTTC
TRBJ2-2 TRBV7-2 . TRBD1 CASDRDATGELFF TGTGCCAGTGACAGGGATGCCACCGGGGAGCTGTTTTTT
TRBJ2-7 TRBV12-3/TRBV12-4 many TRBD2 CASSLASGTSGSHEQYF TGTGCCAGCAGTTTAGCGTCGGGGACTAGCGGGAGTCACGAGCAGTACTTC
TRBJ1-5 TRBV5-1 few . CASSPGDGGSQPQHF TGCGCCAGCAGCCCGGGGGACGGGGGTTCTCAGCCCCAGCATTTT
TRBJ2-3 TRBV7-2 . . CASSSGRSTDTQYF TGTGCCAGCAGCTCTGGACGGAGCACAGATACGCAGTATTTT
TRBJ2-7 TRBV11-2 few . CASSSARGRQWEQYF TGTGCCAGCAGCTCCGCACGGGGCCGTCAGTGGGAGCAGTACTTC
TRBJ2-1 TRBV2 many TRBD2 CASSNSGKAEQFF TGTGCCAGCAGCAATAGCGGGAAGGCTGAGCAGTTCTTC
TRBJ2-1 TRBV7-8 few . CASSLPGILGEQFF TGTGCCAGCAGCTTACCGGGGATCCTTGGTGAGCAGTTCTTC
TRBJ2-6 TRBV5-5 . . CASSSLGPPTSGANVLTF TGTGCCAGCAGCTCACTCGGACCTCCCACCTCTGGGGCCAACGTCCTGACTTTC
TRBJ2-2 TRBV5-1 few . CASSWSTGELFF TGCGCCAGCAGCTGGAGCACCGGGGAGCTGTTTTTT
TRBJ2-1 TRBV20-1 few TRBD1 CSAKRDSHAYEQFF TGCAGTGCTAAACGGGACAGCCATGCGTATGAGCAGTTCTTC
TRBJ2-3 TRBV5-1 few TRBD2 CASSTTSGRADTQYF TGCGCCAGCAGCACGACTAGCGGCCGGGCAGATACGCAGTATTTT
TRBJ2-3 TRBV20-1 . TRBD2 CSATGLAGFVADTQYF TGCAGTGCAACCGGACTAGCGGGATTTGTCGCAGATACGCAGTATTTT
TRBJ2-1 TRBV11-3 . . CASSSSLRSYNEQFF TGTGCCAGCAGCTCCAGCCTCAGGTCCTACAATGAGCAGTTCTTC
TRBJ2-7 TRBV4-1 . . CASSQGGIQGSYEQYF TGCGCCAGCAGCCAGGGCGGGATACAGGGCTCCTACGAGCAGTACTTC
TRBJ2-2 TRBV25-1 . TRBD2 CASSDLAGMTGELFF TGTGCCAGCAGTGACCTAGCGGGAATGACCGGGGAGCTGTTTTTT
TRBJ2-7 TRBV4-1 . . CASSQPLRGPSGTYEQYF TGCGCCAGCAGCCAACCCCTCCGGGGGCCTAGCGGAACCTACGAGCAGTACTTC
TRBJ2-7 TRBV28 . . CASSSVSGGGSEQYF TGTGCCAGCAGTTCCGTGTCGGGGGGCGGGAGCGAGCAGTACTTC
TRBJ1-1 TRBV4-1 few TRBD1 CASSRGGTGWFEAFF TGCGCCAGCAGCCGCGGGGGGACAGGGTGGTTTGAAGCTTTCTTT
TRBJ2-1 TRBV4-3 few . CASSQDWTIRSYNEQFF TGCGCCAGCAGCCAAGATTGGACCATCCGCTCCTACAATGAGCAGTTCTTC
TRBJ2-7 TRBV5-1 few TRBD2 CASSPGLAGGGSYEQYF TGCGCCAGCAGCCCGGGACTAGCGGGAGGGGGCTCCTACGAGCAGTACTTC
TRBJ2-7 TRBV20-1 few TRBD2 CSAASGSSYEQYF TGCAGTGCTGCTAGCGGGTCCTCCTACGAGCAGTACTTC
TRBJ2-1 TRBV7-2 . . CASSLEGSWAYNEQFF TGTGCCAGCAGCTTAGAGGGGAGCTGGGCCTACAATGAGCAGTTCTTC
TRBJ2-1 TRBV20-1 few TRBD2 CSARDSGRAYNEQFF TGCAGTGCTAGAGATAGCGGGAGGGCCTACAATGAGCAGTTCTTC
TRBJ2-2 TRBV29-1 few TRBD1 CSVILVGTANTGELFF TGCAGCGTCATTTTAGTGGGGACAGCCAACACCGGGGAGCTGTTTTTT
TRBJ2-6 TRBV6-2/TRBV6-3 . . CASSHISSGANVLTF TGTGCCAGCAGTCATATCTCCTCTGGGGCCAACGTCCTGACTTTC
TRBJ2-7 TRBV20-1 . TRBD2 CSASHLLGGSYEQYF TGCAGTGCTAGCCACCTACTGGGGGGGTCCTACGAGCAGTACTTC
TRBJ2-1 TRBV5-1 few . CASSFMLGSSYNEQFF TGCGCCAGCAGCTTTATGTTAGGCTCCTCCTACAATGAGCAGTTCTTC
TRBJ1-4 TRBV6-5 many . CASSYSNGQGKLFF TGTGCCAGCAGTTACTCGAATGGGCAGGGAAAACTGTTTTTT
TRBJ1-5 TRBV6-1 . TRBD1 CASSPTGQVGQPQHF TGTGCCAGCAGTCCGACAGGGCAAGTTGGACAGCCCCAGCATTTT